Each of the 29 T cell receptor beta chains below was sequenced from the same sample in a study of human T cells and chemical hapten exposure. TCRdb re-called the RACE reads through MiXCR, storing one row per CDR3 protein. The sample lists tens of thousands of distinct CDR3 sequences, 10% to 15% occurring once. The time point was: patch test 3, about 24 weeks after DPC sensitization. Treatment reported: therapeutic diphenylcyclopropenone sensitization with weekly scalp DPC. Source: whole blood, taken in connection with sensitization to the hapten diphenylcyclopropenone (DPC). Every receptor here comes from a woman between 45 and 60 years old with alopecia areata. Some clones in this sample may be carry-over from other donors' samples.

This clonotype has only a few counts. The rearrangement joins TRBV7-6 to TRBJ2-1, with D tentatively TRBD2 (5 bases). The CDR3 runs 15 residues. Trimming took off 1 base at V and 6 bases at J, with 13 bases between the two ends. Per the germline V gene, CDR1 is SGHVS and CDR2 is FNYEAQ. The CDR3 DNA reads TGTGCCAGCAGCTTAGGTACGGGAATTTTCAATGAGCAGTTCTTC. Protein product: CASSLGTGIFNEQFF.

Here the CDR3 DNA reads TGCAGCGTTGTTGGAGCGGACAGGGCTTACCCCACTGAAGCTTTCTTT. Its protein is CSVVGADRAYPTEAFF. The chain uses TRBV29-1 and TRBJ1-1; 8 nucleotides align to TRBD1. The CDR3 is 16 amino acids. Germline V gene sequence: CDR1 SQVTM, CDR2 ANQGSEA. Unmatched junction bases numbered 14, after V lost 4 bases and J lost 4 bases.

This clonotype came up many times. The rearrangement links TRBV5-1 to TRBJ2-3; D gene ambiguous. CDR1 is SGHRS and CDR2 is YFSETQ in the germline V gene. V gave up 6 bases and J gave up 2 bases, with 13 bases separating them. There are 14 residues in the CDR3. The CDR3: CASTQEDPTDTQYF. The DNA for the CDR3 is TGCGCCAGCACCCAAGAGGACCCCACAGATACGCAGTATTTT.

Ten or more counts support this clonotype. V usage is TRBV7-3 and J usage is TRBJ2-2; unclear D gene. Germline CDR1 reads SGHTA; CDR2 reads FQGTGA. V lost 0 bases and J 3 bases, leaving 8 bases between the germline ends. The CDR3 totals 15 residues. CDR3 loop: CASSLTGVDTGELFF. The CDR3 DNA reads as TGTGCCAGCAGCTTAACCGGCGTCGACACCGGGGAGCTGTTTTTT.

This clonotype was recorded a few times. The gene calls are TRBV27 and TRBJ1-4, with no clear D. The V end lost 6 bases, the J end lost 2 bases, and 10 bases lay between the germline ends. The CDR3 is 14 amino acids. Germline CDR1 MNHEY, CDR2 SMNVEV (reference sequence). The CDR3 nucleotides read TGTGCCAGCAGCCAGGACCCGACTAATGAAAAACTGTTTTTT. The encoded protein is CASSQDPTNEKLFF.

Only a few counts were recorded for this clonotype. The genes are TRBV3-1 and TRBJ2-3; D not certain. The CDR3 has 12 residues. Germline-derived CDR1 and CDR2 are LGHDT and YNNKEL (reference sequence). The ends were cut back, 4 bases at V and 2 bases at J, with 4 bases in the middle. CDR3 bases: TGTGCCAGCAGCCTACACACAGATACGCAGTATTTT. It yields the protein CASSLHTDTQYF.

For this clonotype: A read error may explain this, as a much larger clone is one base away. The chain is built from TRBV7-6 and TRBJ2-5, with D perhaps given as TRBD1 or TRBD2 (5 bases each). This CDR3 region has 14 residues. CDR1 is SGHVS, CDR2 FNYEAQ, per germline. V was cut by 5 bases and J by 5 bases, with 15 bases left in between. The CDR3 bases are TGTGCCAGCAGCCCCACCCCCTGGGGGGAGACCCAGTACTTC. Its translation is CASSPTPWGETQYF.

The CDR3 loop reads CSVGGSNYGYTF. The CDR3 DNA reads TGCAGCGTGGGGGGATCTAACTATGGCTACACCTTC. The rearrangement links TRBV29-1 to TRBJ1-2; tentative D call: TRBD1 (5 bases). Trimming took off 6 bases at V and 0 bases at J, with 8 bases between the two ends. This CDR3 contains 12 residues. The germline V gene encodes CDR1 SQVTM and CDR2 ANQGSEA.

The chain couples TRBV20-1 to TRBJ2-1; D possibly corresponds to TRBD2 (6 bases). CDR1 and CDR2 (germline): DFQATT, SNEGSKA (reference sequence). The CDR3 spans 15 residues. The ends were cut back, 6 bases at V and 3 bases at J, with 18 bases in the middle. This CDR3 reads CSAGGEGLRYNEQFF. The CDR3 coding sequence is TGCAGTGCCGGAGGAGAGGGACTCCGCTACAATGAGCAGTTCTTC.

This clonotype was counted a few times. The chain combines TRBV7-3 with TRBJ2-2; a possible D gene is TRBD2 (6 bases). CDR1 is SGHTA and CDR2 is FQGTGA in the germline V gene. Trimming took off 1 base at V and 0 bases at J, with 9 bases between the two ends. The CDR3 consists of 16 residues. The CDR3 nucleotides are TGTGCCAGCAGCTTAAAAGGCGGGGCGAACACCGGGGAGCTGTTTTTT. Its translation: CASSLKGGANTGELFF.

The CDR3, as DNA: TGTGCCAGCAGCGTCAGGGGGCAAAGCTACGAGCAGTACTTC. This codes for CASSVRGQSYEQYF. V is TRBV9 and J is TRBJ2-7; 8 bases agree with TRBD1. Germline loops: CDR1 SGDLS, CDR2 YYNGEE. The V gene end was trimmed by 2 bases and the J gene end by 3 bases; junction bases not matched to a gene: 4. The CDR3 loop spans 14 amino acids.

There are many counts of this clonotype. The CDR3 reads CASSLESDRAQETQYF. The CDR3 DNA reads as TGTGCCAGCAGCTTAGAATCGGACCGAGCCCAAGAGACCCAGTACTTC. This sequence joins TRBV7-6 and TRBJ2-5, with D unresolved. The CDR3 has 16 residues. The V end was cut by 1 base, the J end by 1 base, with 13 bases between. Germline V gene sequence: CDR1 SGHVS, CDR2 FNYEAQ.

This clonotype came up a few times. The J gene is TRBJ2-6, the V gene TRBV29-1; D unresolved. Trimming left V 4 bases short and J 0 bases short, with 7 bases between. CDR3 length equals 14 residues. Germline loops: CDR1 SQVTM, CDR2 ANQGSEA. CDR3 amino acids: CSVAGTSGANVLTF. CDR3 nucleotides: TGCAGCGTTGCGGGCACCTCTGGGGCCAACGTCCTGACTTTC.

This clonotype was observed a handful of times. The rearrangement uses TRBV5-1 and TRBJ2-7, with a possible D match to TRBD1 (5 bases). This CDR3 contains 13 residues. Germline CDR1 SGHRS, CDR2 YFSETQ. The V gene lost 4 bases and the J gene lost 6 bases, with 14 bases spanning the gap. CDR3 sequence: CASSELTGSEQYF. The CDR3 region has the DNA TGCGCCAGCAGCGAATTAACAGGCTCCGAGCAGTACTTC.

The chain couples TRBV18 to TRBJ2-7, with D possibly being TRBD2 (5 bases). V was pared by 1 base and J by 2 bases, with 12 bases between. The CDR3 length is 15 residues. Germline-derived CDR1 and CDR2 are KGHSH and LQKENI. The CDR3 nucleotides are TGTGCCAGCTCACCACTCCCGGGGTCGGCCTACGAGCAGTACTTC. It translates to CASSPLPGSAYEQYF.

The rearrangement uses TRBV14 and TRBJ2-7; perhaps D is TRBD1 or TRBD2 (5 bases each). CDR3 length equals 15 residues. The germline V and J ends were trimmed by 0 bases and 9 bases, with 18 bases remaining between them. CDR1 is SGHDN, CDR2 FVKESK, per germline. The DNA for the CDR3 is TGTGCCAGCAGCCAAGATGGGGACCGTCTACGGGGGCAGTACTTC. Translating gives CASSQDGDRLRGQYF. Drawing the rest from reference TRBV14 and TRBJ2-7, the complete variable domain is EAGVTQFPSHSVIEKGQTVTLRCDPISGHDNLYWYRRVMGKEIKFLLHFVKESKQDESGMPNNRFLAERTGGTYSTLKVQPAELEDSGVYFCASSQDGDRLRGQYFGPGTRLTVT.

This clonotype was found many times. The genes are TRBV3-1 and TRBJ2-1; tentatively, D is TRBD2 (6 bases). There are 16 residues in the CDR3. V was trimmed by 1 base and J by 9 bases, leaving 19 bases between them. Germline lookup yields CDR1 LGHDT and CDR2 YNNKEL (reference sequence). The DNA of the CDR3 is TGTGCCAGCAGCCAAGTGAGCGGGTCGTTCGCCCGTGAGCAGTTCTTC. Protein product: CASSQVSGSFAREQFF.

This clonotype was found many times. V usage is TRBV19 and J usage is TRBJ1-2; a possible D gene is TRBD1 (6 bases). The CDR3 loop spans 12 amino acids. Germline V lookup: CDR1 LNHDA, CDR2 SQIVND (reference sequence). The ends were cut back, 7 bases at V and 1 base at J, with 7 bases in the middle. Here the CDR3 DNA reads TGTGCCAGTACAGGGGTTAACTATGGCTACACCTTC. Translation: CASTGVNYGYTF.

This clonotype was seen only a few times. CDR3 loop: CASSPGTGGVVYEQYF. DNA of the CDR3: TGTGCCAGCAGCCCCGGGACAGGGGGCGTAGTTTACGAGCAGTACTTC. V usage is TRBV28 and J usage is TRBJ2-7, with 12 bases matching TRBD1. Looked up from germline, CDR1 is MDHEN and CDR2 is SYDVKM. This CDR3 has 16 amino acids. V lost 6 bases to trimming and J lost 4 bases; unmatched junction nucleotides: 10.

The gene calls are TRBV5-1 and TRBJ2-4; a possible D gene is TRBD2 (5 bases). Germline V CDR1 and CDR2: SGHRS, YFSETQ. The CDR3 has 14 residues. The ends were cut back, 5 bases at V and 5 bases at J, with 14 bases in the middle. The CDR3 DNA is TGCGCCAGCAGTTCTGCCGGGGTCCAAAACATTCAGTACTTC. As protein: CASSSAGVQNIQYF.

The sample holds many counts of this clonotype. V and J are TRBV3-1 and TRBJ2-5; tentative D call: TRBD2 (6 bases). Germline lookup yields CDR1 LGHDT and CDR2 YNNKEL (reference sequence). This CDR3 has 15 residues. V dropped 4 bases and J dropped 1 base, with 13 bases sitting between them. The CDR3, as DNA: TGTGCCAGCAGCCCGGACGGAGGGGCCCAAGAGACCCAGTACTTC. It translates to CASSPDGGAQETQYF.

This chain uses TRBV7-9 with TRBJ2-1; 10 bases match TRBD2. CDR1 and CDR2 from the germline V gene are SEHNR and FQNEAQ (reference sequence). The CDR3 has 17 amino acids. V lost 5 bases to trimming and J lost 7 bases; unmatched junction nucleotides: 14. This CDR3 is CASSPRTSGYTGNEQFF. CDR3 nucleotides: TGTGCCAGCAGCCCACGGACTAGCGGCTATACCGGGAATGAGCAGTTCTTC.

The CDR3 DNA sequence: TGTGCCAGCACCACAGTGGGCACTGAAGCTTTCTTT. Translating gives CASTTVGTEAFF. The genes are TRBV6-2 or TRBV6-3 and TRBJ1-1; no definite D call. Trimming took 7 bases from V and 4 from J, leaving 10 bases between them. Per germline, CDR1 MNHEY and CDR2 SVGEGT. The CDR3 length is 12 residues.

This clonotype was counted a few times. V gene TRBV2 combines with J gene TRBJ2-2; a weak D match, TRBD2 (6 bases). Per germline, CDR1 SNHLY and CDR2 FYNNEI. V was clipped by 7 bases and J by 4 bases, with 13 bases between them. This CDR3 has 14 residues. The CDR3 loop reads CASNRESGTGELFF. The CDR3 DNA reads as TGTGCCAGCAACCGGGAGTCGGGCACCGGGGAGCTGTTTTTT.

This clonotype was counted many times. The rearrangement joins TRBV10-2 to TRBJ1-1, with 7 nucleotides matching TRBD1. V dropped 11 bases and J dropped 3; count of bases not matched to a gene: 9. This CDR3 comprises 13 residues. Germline V gene lookup returns CDR1 WSHSY and CDR2 SAAADI. The CDR3 region has the DNA TGCGCCGGCCTGACAGGGAATCACACTGAAGCTTTCTTT. This gives the protein CAGLTGNHTEAFF.

The rearrangement joins TRBV3-1 to TRBJ2-3; a possible D gene is TRBD2 (6 bases). Germline V gene data show CDR1 as LGHDT and CDR2 as YNNKEL (reference sequence). CDR3 size: 15 residues. V shed 4 bases and J shed 5 bases, with 16 bases lying between them. CDR3 in amino acids: CASSRRRQGLDTQYF. CDR3 DNA sequence: TGTGCCAGCAGCCGGCGACGGCAGGGACTAGATACGCAGTATTTT.

This clonotype was detected ten times or more. J is TRBJ2-1 and V is TRBV6-2 or TRBV6-3; a weak D match, TRBD2 (5 bases). The ends were cut back, 2 bases at V and 2 bases at J, with 16 bases in the middle. Per the germline V gene, CDR1 is MNHEY and CDR2 is SVGEGT. The CDR3 runs 17 residues. The CDR3 region is CASSYEFGVSPYNEQFF. The CDR3 DNA reads as TGTGCCAGCAGTTACGAATTCGGGGTCTCCCCCTACAATGAGCAGTTCTTC.

As to this clonotype: A much larger clone is a single base away; this may be a read error. The final CDR3 position lacks the conserved phenylalanine or tryptophan, pointing to a likely read error. The rearrangement joins TRBV7-6 to TRBJ2-3; 7 nucleotides match TRBD2. V lost 5 bases, J lost 6 bases, and 5 bases stayed unmatched. The germline V gene encodes CDR1 SGHVS and CDR2 FNYEAQ. The CDR3 is made up of 13 amino acids. CDR3 nucleotide sequence: TGTGCCAGCAGCGGGAGGGCGACTGATACGCAGTATCTT. Translating it yields CASSGRATDTQYL.

The rearrangement uses TRBV11-2 and TRBJ1-2, with 8 nucleotides matching TRBD1. The V and J ends lost 4 bases and 2 bases, in that order; junction bases with no gene match: 6. Germline values: CDR1 SGHAT, CDR2 FQNNGV. This CDR3 is built from 15 residues. The CDR3 DNA reads as TGTGCCAGCAGCTCAAACAGGGGGAAGAACTATGGCTACACCTTC. Translated: CASSSNRGKNYGYTF.